This is a list of T cell receptor beta chains from one sample in a study of cytomegalovirus exposure and HLA in healthy donors. Assay used: immunoSEQ multiplex PCR; TCRdb lists only in-frame clones, some missing. Counted here are 40,000 to 45,000 clones, roughly 87% occurring once; the ten biggest clones make up more than 7.5%. The sample taken for sequencing was PBMCs. Receptors were obtained from a middle-aged woman in good health and CMV-seropositive. Both conserved end residues are part of each CDR3. The D gene is left open where the match is weak. Clone size appears in some rows only: once, few, many, or a class for an expanded clone.

-	TRBJ1-2	TRBV9	-	TGTGCCAGCAAGCCCTCAGGGTCTATTGGGGGCTACACCTTC	CASKPSGSIGGYTF
-	TRBJ1-4	TRBV4-1	-	TGCGCCAGCAGCCAAGATCTTGACAGCCTTAATGAAAAACTGTTTTTT	CASSQDLDSLNEKLFF
few	TRBJ2-3	TRBV18	-	TGTGCCAGCTCACCATCAACTTCGCAAGATACGCAGTATTTT	CASSPSTSQDTQYF
-	TRBJ1-2	TRBV13	-	TGTGCCAGCAGCTTACGCGGACAGCAATATGGCTACACCTTC	CASSLRGQQYGYTF
-	TRBJ1-1	TRBV5-6	-	TGTGCCAGCAGGAGAACGAGGACAGTCATGAACACTGAAGCTTTCTTT	CASRRTRTVMNTEAFF
-	TRBJ2-3	TRBV12-1	-	TGTGCCAGCAGCTTTAAGCCGGTGACGACAGGTTTTTACACAGATACGCAGTATTTT	CASSFKPVTTGFYTDTQYF
few	TRBJ2-4	TRBV5-8	-	TGTGCCAGCAGCCCGGAAACGAGGATTCAGTACTTC	CASSPETRIQYF
-	TRBJ2-2	TRBV5-1	-	TGCGCCAGCCATTCAGGGGCCGGGGAGCTGTTTTTT	CASHSGAGELFF
-	TRBJ2-1	TRBV7-3	TRBD2	TGTGCCAGCAGCTTACGGACTAGCGGATACAATGAGCAGTTCTTC	CASSLRTSGYNEQFF
-	TRBJ2-3	TRBV27	TRBD1	TGTGCCAGCAAAGTTACAGGGGAATGGCAAACGCAGTATTTT	CASKVTGEWQTQYF
-	TRBJ1-2	TRBV10-3	TRBD1	TGTGCCATTTTAAGCCAACCAGGGGGCGATGGCTACACCTTC	CAILSQPGGDGYTF
-	TRBJ2-7	TRBV6-5	TRBD1	TGTGCCAGCAGTTTCCGGGACAGGGGGTCCTACGAGCAGTACTTC	CASSFRDRGSYEQYF
-	TRBJ2-3	TRBV5-4	TRBD2	TGTGCCAGCAGCCGCATGGGACTAGCGGGGGGGCCTCGCTGCACAGATACGCAGTATTTT	CASSRMGLAGGPRCTDTQYF
-	TRBJ2-2	TRBV2	TRBD2	TGTGCCAGCAGTGTAGTGGGGGGACTAGCAGCGAACACCGGGGAGCTGTTTTTT	CASSVVGGLAANTGELFF
-	TRBJ2-2	TRBV5-1	-	TGCGCCAGCAGCTTCCTAGACCCGATAAACACCGGGGAGCTGTTTTTT	CASSFLDPINTGELFF
-	TRBJ1-5	TRBV27	TRBD1	TGTGCCAGCAGTGGGACAGGGGGCGGGCAGCCCCAGCATTTT	CASSGTGGGQPQHF
few	TRBJ2-7	TRBV5-6	-	TGTGCCAGCAGCTTCATCTCCTACGAGCAGTACTTC	CASSFISYEQYF
-	TRBJ2-7	TRBV4-2	-	TGTGCCAGCAGCCAAGCTAGCGCCGGCTACGAGCAGTACTTC	CASSQASAGYEQYF
-	TRBJ2-1	TRBV27	-	TGTGCCAGCAGCCCGACAGTTACTCGCTACAATGAGCAGTTCTTC	CASSPTVTRYNEQFF
-	TRBJ2-1	TRBV6-1	TRBD2	TGTGCCAGCAGTTCCCGGGACTCGCGGGGGGGTGAGCAGTTCTTC	CASSSRDSRGGEQFF
-	TRBJ2-7	TRBV7-9	-	TGTTCCAGCAGCCAACCGACAGACTACGAGCAGTACTTC	CSSSQPTDYEQYF
-	TRBJ1-1	TRBV28	TRBD1	TGTGCCAGCAGTAGAGACAGGGTCTTCGTTTCCGAAGCTTTCTTT	CASSRDRVFVSEAFF
-	TRBJ2-3	TRBV27	TRBD2	TGTGCCAGCAGTCCCCCAGGGCGGGGGGGCCGGCCGGATACGCAGTATTTT	CASSPPGRGGRPDTQYF
-	TRBJ2-3	TRBV18	-	TGTGCCAGCTCACCCCCGGAGGGTACGCAGTATTTT	CASSPPEGTQYF
-	TRBJ1-1	TRBV9	-	TGTGCCAGCAGCGTAGGGAGTAACACTGAAGCTTTCTTT	CASSVGSNTEAFF
once	TRBJ2-3	TRBV7-9	TRBD2	TGTGCCAGCAGCCGGGGACTAGCGGGGAGCACAGATACGCAGTATTTT	CASSRGLAGSTDTQYF
-	TRBJ1-4	TRBV14	TRBD1	TGTGCCAGCAGCCAAGCTCGACAGGGTATTGGAAAACTGTTTTTT	CASSQARQGIGKLFF
-	TRBJ2-2	TRBV19	TRBD1	TGTGCCAGTATCAGGACAGGGGGGACCGGGGAGCTGTTTTTT	CASIRTGGTGELFF
-	TRBJ2-5	TRBV29-1	TRBD1	TGCAGCGTTTCAAAGACAGGGGTCCAAGAGACCCAGTACTTC	CSVSKTGVQETQYF
-	TRBJ2-7	TRBV13	TRBD1	TGTGCCAGCAGCCCCGGACAGGGGGGGCCCTACGAGCAGTACTTC	CASSPGQGGPYEQYF
-	TRBJ1-5	TRBV11-2	-	TGTGCCAGCAGCCCGGGGTACAGGGTAGGTTCCAATCAGCCCCAGCATTTT	CASSPGYRVGSNQPQHF
-	TRBJ2-1	TRBV20-1	-	TGCAGTGCTACGGACAATGAGCAGTTCTTC	CSATDNEQFF
-	TRBJ1-1	TRBV6-5	-	TGTGCCAGCAGCGCGGGGGGCGCACAAGCTTTCTTT	CASSAGGAQAFF
-	TRBJ1-3	TRBV27	TRBD1	TGTGCCAGCAGTGTGACGGGACAGAATCTGGGCACCATATATTTT	CASSVTGQNLGTIYF
-	TRBJ2-7	TRBV28	TRBD2	TGTGCCAGCAGTGCTCAACCCGGGACTAGCGGGAGAAGGCGCGACGAGCAGTACTTC	CASSAQPGTSGRRRDEQYF
-	TRBJ2-7	TRBV5-5	TRBD2	TGTGCCAGCAGCTTTACCGGACTAGCGGAGACCTACGAGCAGTACTTC	CASSFTGLAETYEQYF
-	TRBJ1-4	TRBV28	-	TGTGCCAGCAGTTTGGAGGGTGCTAATGAAAAACTGTTTTTT	CASSLEGANEKLFF
-	TRBJ1-5	TRBV6-6	-	TGTGCCAGCAGTAACCGGAGGGGGGGGACCAATCAGCCCCAGCATTTT	CASSNRRGGTNQPQHF
once	TRBJ2-3	TRBV6-5	-	TGTGCCAGCACCCTTGGAGGGGGCCGGACAGATACGCAGTATTTT	CASTLGGGRTDTQYF
-	TRBJ1-3	TRBV6-6	TRBD1	TGTGCCAGCCGCGACAGGGTCTCCTCTGGAAACACCATATATTTT	CASRDRVSSGNTIYF
-	TRBJ2-1	TRBV27	-	TGTGCCAGCAGTTTCCGTAGAGACAACAATGAGCAGTTCTTC	CASSFRRDNNEQFF
-	TRBJ2-7	TRBV10-3	TRBD2	TGTGCCATCAGCCCTGGCGGGACTAGCGGGAGTTACGAGCAGTACTTC	CAISPGGTSGSYEQYF
-	TRBJ1-2	TRBV28	-	TGTGCCAGCAGTTCGATAGGGGTCGCGATCTATGGCTACACCTTC	CASSSIGVAIYGYTF
once	TRBJ2-5	TRBV28	TRBD2	TGTGCCAGCAGCTTGACCGGCCGGGGCGGGAGACAAGAGACCCAGTACTTC	CASSLTGRGGRQETQYF
-	TRBJ2-7	TRBV6-1	-	TGTGCCAGCAGTGAAGATCGGGTTCTCGACGAGCAGTACTTC	CASSEDRVLDEQYF
-	TRBJ1-1	TRBV30	-	TGTGCCTGGAGCTACGCAGGGAGGGACACTGAAGCTTTCTTT	CAWSYAGRDTEAFF
-	TRBJ2-1	TRBV14	TRBD1	TGTGCCAGCAGCCGACAGGGATACAATGAGCAGTTCTTC	CASSRQGYNEQFF
-	TRBJ1-4	TRBV6-5	-	TGTGCCAGCAGTTACTCGAGGAGTCGTGGTGAAAAACTGTTTTTT	CASSYSRSRGEKLFF
-	TRBJ2-7	TRBV19	TRBD1	TGTGCCAGTGGCGCACTGGGACAGCCCCACGAGCAGTACTTC	CASGALGQPHEQYF
-	TRBJ2-4	TRBV6-5	-	TGTGCCAGCAGTCAACCGGGACTAGCCAAAAACATTCAGTACTTC	CASSQPGLAKNIQYF
-	TRBJ1-1	TRBV27	-	TGTGCCAGCAGAGGGGGAATGAACACTGAAGCTTTCTTT	CASRGGMNTEAFF
-	TRBJ1-5	TRBV19	TRBD1	TGTGCCAGTAGATTCGGACAGGGCAATCAGCCCCAGCATTTT	CASRFGQGNQPQHF